These T cell receptor beta chains were read from a single sample in a study of read filtering for tumor transcriptome and immune sequencing. TCRdb recomputed calls from the reads with MiXCR, one row per CDR3 protein. The sample comprises some 80,000 distinct CDR3 sequences, roughly 12% of which are singletons, and 15% rests with the top ten. Sequenced input: a population of CD138-negative cells sorted from bone marrow. The receptors originated from a donor over 35 with multiple myeloma. CDR3s include the opening cysteine and the closing phenylalanine or tryptophan. Each record gives: V gene, J gene, CDR3 protein.

>TRBV15|TRBJ1-2
CATSVGTGRNYGYTF
>TRBV7-9|TRBJ1-1
CASSLARGQALNTEAFF
>TRBV20-1|TRBJ2-3
CSARDRLEGLGQYF
>TRBV20-1|TRBJ2-7
CSAALPGQGNEQYF
>TRBV18|TRBJ2-3
CASSPQGREDTQYF
>TRBV30|TRBJ1-2
CAWSGGFYGYTF
>TRBV7-3|TRBJ2-1
CASSLRVEGLHNEQFF
>TRBV6-2/TRBV6-3|TRBJ2-1
CASSYPNEQFF
>TRBV29-1|TRBJ2-1
CSVPLTSGTFGEQFF
>TRBV28|TRBJ2-7
CASSFTARTGSFSYEQYF
>TRBV9|TRBJ2-3
CASTPGGRNTDTQYF
>TRBV20-1|TRBJ2-7
CSAEQPSGSLDEQCF
>TRBV11-2|TRBJ2-5
CASSERRSEETQYF
>TRBV20-1|TRBJ1-5
CSAYPGQSNQPQHF
>TRBV3-1|TRBJ2-3
CASSLQSGGADTQYF
>TRBV3-1|TRBJ2-7
CASSQGVGPYEQYF
>TRBV6-1|TRBJ2-2
CASREPRAGGELFF
>TRBV5-1|TRBJ2-1
CASSLAGGQRTSGRAGSYNEQFF